The 8 T cell receptor beta chains given below trace back to one sample, sequenced in a study of beta chain features in type 1 diabetes (dated by TCRdb to the late 2010s). The library relied on the immunoSEQ multiplex PCR assay. The entire amount of isolated RNA was reverse transcribed using the High Capacity cDNA Reverse Transcription Kit, so the sequenced TCRB transcripts were expressed ones. TCRdb holds this immuneACCESS table with in-frame rearrangements only. Some clones are missing; in checked studies, unresolved V genes explain under half, and the rest has no known cause. Across this sample there are 350,000 or so clones, with around a fifth seen only once. The ten largest clones capture approximately 0.043% of the sample. The specimen was naive CD4+ T cells from blood. Taken with the paper, the label for cell subset or site translates to: true naive CD4+ T cells. The receptors come from a woman aged 18-29 years in good health.

The genes are TRBV4-3 and TRBJ2-5, with 8 bases that match TRBD2. Trimming at V came to 3 bases and at J to 13 bases, leaving 13 bases not matched to a gene. The germline gives CDR1 LGHNA, CDR2 YSLEER. The CDR3 has 14 amino acids. The CDR3 loop is CASSQREGGGPLYF. CDR3 sequence (DNA): TGCGCCAGCAGCCAGAGGGAAGGCGGGGGGCCCCTGTACTTC.

Here the CDR3 reads CASSLGQRGTEAFF. The DNA of the CDR3 is TGTGCCAGCAGCTTGGGACAGAGAGGCACTGAAGCTTTCTTT. The chain couples TRBV5-8 to TRBJ1-1, with D possibly being TRBD1 (5 bases). Germline CDR1 is SGHTS and CDR2 is YDEGEE. V was cut by 0 bases and J by 4 bases, with 10 bases left in between. The CDR3 length is 14 residues.

The genes are TRBV11-2 and TRBJ2-7, with TRBD1 matching 9 bases. CDR1 SGHAT and CDR2 FQNNGV come from the germline V gene. Trimming removed 3 bases from V and 5 bases from J; junction bases left unmatched: 8. The CDR3 totals 15 residues. The CDR3: CASSFPGQGLHEQYF. CDR3 coding DNA: TGTGCCAGCAGCTTCCCGGGACAGGGTTTACACGAGCAGTACTTC.

The V call is TRBV13, the J call TRBJ1-3; TRBD1 aligns across 12 bases. V dropped 4 bases and J dropped 6; count of bases not matched to a gene: 7. Germline lookup yields CDR1 PRHDT and CDR2 FYEKMQ (reference sequence). This CDR3 has 16 amino acids. The CDR3 sequence: CASSSIRDRGLNTIYF. CDR3 in DNA: TGTGCCAGCAGCTCGATCCGGGACAGGGGGCTAAACACCATATATTTT.

This chain links TRBV7-3 with TRBJ2-1, with 9 bases matching TRBD2. Trimming at V came to 4 bases and at J to 9 bases, leaving 7 bases not matched to a gene. Germline V gives CDR1 SGHTA, CDR2 FQGTGA. The CDR3 is 14 residues long. DNA of the CDR3: TGTGCCAGCAGCTCGGGACTAGCCAGCAGTGAGCAGTTCTTC. The encoded protein is CASSSGLASSEQFF.

This clone was counted only a few times. Other nucleotide sequences from this sample produce the same CDR3. The J gene is TRBJ2-7, the V gene TRBV4-1, with a possible D match to TRBD2 (5 bases). Trimming took 1 base from V and 4 from J, leaving 8 bases between them. This CDR3 is built from 13 residues. CDR1 and CDR2 (germline): MGHRA, YSYEKL. The CDR3 region is CASSQVGGYEQYF. The DNA of the CDR3 is TGCGCCAGCAGCCAAGTAGGAGGTTACGAGCAGTACTTC.

This clone was detected only a few times. V and J are TRBV4-2 and TRBJ2-7, with D maybe TRBD1 (5 bases). This CDR3 contains 15 residues. Trimming took off 0 bases at V and 4 bases at J, with 13 bases between the two ends. From germline, CDR1 is LGHNA and CDR2 YNFKEQ. The CDR3 loop reads CASSQEVQGPYEQYF. The CDR3 nucleotides are TGTGCCAGCAGCCAAGAGGTCCAGGGCCCTTACGAGCAGTACTTC.

This clone has only a few counts. This chain uses TRBV30 with TRBJ1-5, with a weak D call TRBD1 (6 bases). Germline V gene sequence: CDR1 GTSNPN, CDR2 SVGIG (reference sequence). V lost 1 base to trimming and J lost 7 bases, with 11 bases between them. The CDR3 extends over 13 amino acids. CDR3 nucleotide sequence: TGTGCCTGGAGTGGGGGGCCTAGACAGCCCCAGCATTTT. Translating it yields CAWSGGPRQPQHF.